This entry lists 10 T cell receptor beta chains sequenced from one sample in a study of tumor-infiltrating lymphocytes in primary liver carcinoma. DNA and RNA were both co-extracted from approximately 22-30 mg of bulk tissue that had not been sorted. TCR beta cDNA was made from 400 to 600 ng total RNA with a constant-region primer. Libraries covering TCR beta were generated through three nested multiplex PCR rounds (using a slightly modified ARM-PCR). The first two PCR rounds, around 11 cycles each, used TRBV1-TRBV30 forward primers and a C-beta reverse primer. TCRdb analysed the multiplex PCR reads with MiXCR anew, one entry per CDR3 protein. There are over 45,000 distinct CDR3 sequences in the sample; less than 75% occur only once, and roughly 29% lies in the top ten. Sample: liver tumor tissue from sampling region 5. As to subset: tumor region T5, tumor centre. The receptors originated from a man aged 40-49 years with primary liver carcinoma and hepatitis B virus infection.

The chain links TRBV29-1 to TRBJ2-7; a weak D match, TRBD1 (6 bases). The CDR3 length is 11 residues. The V end lost 6 bases, the J end lost 6 bases, and 12 bases lay between the germline ends. Germline assignment: CDR1 SQVTM and CDR2 ANQGSEA. The CDR3 is CSVGTRSEQYF. As DNA, the CDR3 is TGCAGCGTGGGGACAAGGTCCGAGCAGTACTTC.

This clonotype was seen once. One end of the junction does not line up with germline, which may come from a read error. V is TRBV6-5 and J is TRBJ2-2; maybe TRBD2 (5 bases). Germline values: CDR1 MNHEY, CDR2 SVGAGI. This CDR3 region has 12 residues. The DNA for the CDR3 is TGTGTCAGCAGTTACTCGGCCGGGGAGCTGTTATTT. This gives the protein CVSSYSAGELLF.

This clonotype was counted many times. The rearrangement joins TRBV7-6 to TRBJ2-1; 7 bases line up with TRBD2. CDR3 size: 14 residues. Unmatched junction bases numbered 5, after V lost 2 bases and J lost 7 bases. Germline CDR1 SGHVS, CDR2 FNYEAQ. DNA of the CDR3: TGTGCCAGCAGCTTATTAGGCGGGAGAAATGAGCAGTTCTTC. Protein product: CASSLLGGRNEQFF.

The V and J genes are TRBV10-3 and TRBJ2-5, with TRBD2 as a possible D gene (6 bases). CDR3 size: 14 residues. Germline values: CDR1 ENHRY, CDR2 SYGVKD. V lost 5 bases, J lost 1 base, and 11 bases lay in between. The CDR3, as DNA: TGTGCCATCAGTATTAGGGACTCCCAAGAGACCCAGTACTTC. This encodes CAISIRDSQETQYF.

Comment on this clonotype: One junction end does not reproduce the germline sequence, and a read error may be involved. The V and J genes are TRBV28 and TRBJ1-2, with 7 bases aligning to TRBD1. The length of the CDR3 is 14 residues. The germline gives CDR1 MDHEN, CDR2 SYDVKM. Here the CDR3 reads CVSRKTGPYCGYTF. The CDR3, as DNA: TGTGTCAGCAGAAAGACAGGGCCTTACTGTGGCTACACCTTC.

As regards this clonotype: The CDR3 carries no conserved terminal phenylalanine or tryptophan, so it likely arises from a read error. The chain employs TRBV12-3 or TRBV12-4 and TRBJ2-1; D remains ambiguous. Trimming cost V 2 bases and J 8 bases, with 7 bases left between them. The length of the CDR3 is 12 residues. The CDR3 DNA reads as TGTGCCAGCAGTTTACTGGGGTATGAGCAGTTCCTC. It yields the protein CASSLLGYEQFL.

J is TRBJ2-7 and V is TRBV28; unclear D gene. The CDR3 runs 9 residues. Trimming shortened V by 6 bases and J by 5 bases, and 2 bases separated the two germline ends. Germline V CDR1 and CDR2: MDHEN, SYDVKM. CDR3 loop: CASSDEQYF. The CDR3 DNA reads as TGTGCCAGCAGCGACGAGCAGTACTTC.

Notes on this clonotype: One junction end does not reproduce the germline sequence, and a read error may be involved. V gene TRBV7-8 combines with J gene TRBJ2-2; D perhaps matches TRBD2 (6 bases). Per the germline V gene, CDR1 is SGHVS and CDR2 is FQNEAQ. The CDR3 runs to 15 residues. CDR3 region: CASGYGGQYTGELFF. CDR3 DNA: TGTGCCAGCGGCTACGGGGGTCAATACACCGGGGAACTGTTTTTT.

On this clonotype: Sequence at one end of the junction differs from germline and may be a read error. The rearrangement joins TRBV13 to TRBJ2-3; D remains unclear. The CDR3 consists of 13 residues. Germline assignment: CDR1 PRHDT and CDR2 FYEKMQ (reference sequence). CDR3 DNA sequence: TGTGCCAGCAGTTTAGAGAGTGCAGATATGCAGTATTTT. Protein: CASSLESADMQYF.

This clonotype showed up just a few times. A read error may explain this, as a much larger clone is one base away. The chain uses TRBV12-5 and TRBJ2-1; no firm D call. The CDR3 covers 12 residues. CDR1 and CDR2 from the germline V gene are LGHNT and FRNRAP. The CDR3 DNA is TGTGCTAGTGGCACCGGCGGCAATGTGCAGTTCTTC. It specifies CASGTGGNVQFF.